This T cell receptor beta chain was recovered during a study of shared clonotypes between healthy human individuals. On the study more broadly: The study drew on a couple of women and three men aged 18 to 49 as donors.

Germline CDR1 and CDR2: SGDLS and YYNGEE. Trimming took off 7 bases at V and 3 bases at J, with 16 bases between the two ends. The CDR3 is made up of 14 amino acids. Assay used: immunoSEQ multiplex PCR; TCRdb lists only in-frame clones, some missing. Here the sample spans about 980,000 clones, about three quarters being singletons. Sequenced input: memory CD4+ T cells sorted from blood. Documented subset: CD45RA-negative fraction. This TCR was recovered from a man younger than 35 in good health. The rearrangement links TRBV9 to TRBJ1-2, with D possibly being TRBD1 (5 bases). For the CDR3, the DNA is TGTGCCAGCCATCCCGGGACGGTGGACTATGGCTACACCTTC. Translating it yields CASHPGTVDYGYTF. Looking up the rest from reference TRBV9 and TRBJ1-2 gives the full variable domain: DSGVTQTPKHLITATGQRVTLRCSPRSGDLSVYWYQQSLDQGLQFLIQYYNGEERAKGNILERFSAQQFPDLHSELNLSSLELGDSALYFCASHPGTVDYGYTFGSGTRLTVV.